Below, 4 T cell receptor beta chains from the same sample are listed, as sequenced in a study of blood T cell repertoires in COVID-19. Assay used: immunoSEQ multiplex PCR; TCRdb lists only in-frame clones, some missing. The sample gives approximately 50,000 clones, around four fifths of which show up once; 10% to 15% is in the top ten. Sequenced material: peripheral blood. The receptors were sampled from a human donor in a cohort sampled during active COVID-19.

The V gene is TRBV6-2 or TRBV6-3, the J gene TRBJ2-1, with 8 nucleotides matching TRBD2. J was trimmed by 5 bases and V by 5 bases; bases with no gene match: 23. Germline assignment: CDR1 MNHEY and CDR2 SVGEGT. The CDR3 covers 20 residues. The chain's CDR3 is CASSNRPGAGGPLKDNEQFF. The DNA of the CDR3 is TGTGCCAGCAGTAATCGCCCGGGGGCGGGGGGCCCCCTCAAAGACAATGAGCAGTTCTTC.

As concerns this clone: Other DNA sequences in this specimen translate into the identical CDR3. V usage is TRBV6-5 and J usage is TRBJ1-1, with a possible D match to TRBD1 (5 bases). Trimming took off 2 bases at V and 4 bases at J, with 8 bases between the two ends. Looked up from germline, CDR1 is MNHEY and CDR2 is SVGAGI. The CDR3 has 13 amino acids. CDR3 region: CASSYLGGTEAFF. DNA for the CDR3: TGTGCCAGCAGTTACCTGGGGGGCACTGAAGCTTTCTTT.

The V gene is TRBV7-2, the J gene TRBJ2-6, with 9 bases fitting TRBD1. The V gene end was trimmed by 5 bases and the J gene end by 0 bases; junction bases not matched to a gene: 2. CDR1 and CDR2 (germline): SGHTA, FQGNSA. The CDR3 consists of 16 residues. In DNA form, the CDR3 reads TGTGCCAGCAGCCCACAGGGGGCCTCTGGGGCCAACGTCCTGACTTTC. Amino acid sequence: CASSPQGASGANVLTF.

The chain links TRBV27 to TRBJ1-1; D perhaps matches TRBD1 (5 bases). Germline assignment: CDR1 MNHEY and CDR2 SMNVEV (reference sequence). Trimming pared 3 bases from V and 5 bases from J, leaving 16 bases between. CDR3 size: 15 residues. The CDR3 sequence is CASSFNGQRGTEAFF. Written as DNA, the CDR3 is TGTGCCAGCAGTTTTAATGGGCAGCGGGGGACTGAAGCTTTCTTT.